This T cell receptor (beta chain) is from a study of T cell responses to AZD1222 COVID-19 vaccine. Regarding this clone: The target antigen is unknown.

The protocol was immunoSEQ multiplex PCR, while the TCRdb copy is restricted to in-frame clones and leaves out a portion. The sample records 75,000 to 90,000 clones, roughly nine tenths being singletons. Study-level results: Donors skewed white British and female; clonal diversity was possibly underestimated. Dominant at 160-218 and 743-854, vaccine-associated CD4 TCRs also spanned spike.

The sequence derives from an adult in good health. Sequencing used peripheral blood, obtained on day 0 of AZD1222 vaccination.

The DNA of the CDR3 is TGTGCCAGCAGGGACAGGGGTGACGCTGAAGCTTTCTTT. It encodes CASRDRGDAEAFF. V is TRBV18 and J is TRBJ1-1; 10 bases map to TRBD1. The CDR3 extends over 13 amino acids. Germline trimming cut 8 bases from V and 6 bases from J; bases unmatched to any gene: 6. In germline, CDR1 is KGHSH, CDR2 LQKENI.